Following are 32 T cell receptor beta chains from one sample sequenced in a study of T-cell reconstitution after alpha-beta-depleted transplantation in children. Molecular barcoding with unique molecular identifiers was used for the TCRbeta library. Each CDR3 protein is one row after TCRdb ran MiXCR on the PCR reads. Here the sample spans 480,000 or so distinct CDR3 sequences, 8% to 11% being singletons. Material: PBMCs, obtained before TCRalphabeta/CD19-depleted stem cell transplant. The receptors shown here come from a child under 10 years old with inherited bone marrow failure, due to receive a stem cell transplant.

The gene calls are TRBV30 and TRBJ2-7, with 9 positions matching TRBD1. The length of the CDR3 is 14 residues. Germline V CDR1 and CDR2: GTSNPN, SVGIG (reference sequence). With V trimmed by 3 bases and J by 2 bases, 5 bases remained unmatched. The CDR3 coding sequence is TGTGCCTGGAGCGTACAGGGGGCCCCCTACGAGCAGTACTTC. Protein sequence: CAWSVQGAPYEQYF.

Many counts were recorded for this clonotype. The chain has TRBV7-2 and TRBJ2-2; no clear D gene. Trimming took 0 bases from V and 4 from J, leaving 9 bases between them. The CDR3 has 15 amino acids. In germline, CDR1 is SGHTA, CDR2 FQGNSA. CDR3 bases: TGTGCCAGCAGCTTAGCGATCGAACTCACCGGGGAGCTGTTTTTT. Translation: CASSLAIELTGELFF.

This clonotype was recorded many times. V gene TRBV19 combines with J gene TRBJ2-4; D uncertain. The germline gives CDR1 LNHDA, CDR2 SQIVND (reference sequence). With 4 bases removed from V and 0 bases from J, the gap between germline ends came to 10 bases. The CDR3 loop spans 15 amino acids. The CDR3 is CASSTGSIAKNIQYF. The DNA of the CDR3 is TGTGCCAGTAGTACTGGCAGTATAGCCAAAAACATTCAGTACTTC.

Many counts were recorded for this clonotype. CDR3 residues: CSVEGRDYEQYF. CDR3 DNA: TGCAGCGTTGAAGGGCGGGACTACGAGCAGTACTTC. The rearrangement uses TRBV29-1 and TRBJ2-7; tentatively, D is TRBD2 (6 bases). The CDR3 contains 12 residues. The V gene's germline CDR1 is SQVTM and CDR2 ANQGSEA. V was shortened by 1 base and J by 3 bases, with 7 bases between the two germline ends.

Many counts were recorded for this clonotype. The chain links TRBV3-1 to TRBJ1-1, with a possible D match to TRBD1 (5 bases). V lost 2 bases to trimming and J lost 4 bases, with 8 bases between them. The CDR3 has 13 residues. Germline values: CDR1 LGHDT, CDR2 YNNKEL (reference sequence). CDR3 coding DNA: TGTGCCAGCAGCCAACAGGGTAGCACTGAAGCTTTCTTT. Translated, it gives CASSQQGSTEAFF.

This clonotype appeared a few times. An end of the junction differs from the germline gene, which may be a read error. The rearrangement links TRBV27 to TRBJ2-1; perhaps D is TRBD1 or TRBD2 (5 bases each). The CDR3 sequence is 12 residues long. Germline assignment: CDR1 MNHEY and CDR2 SMNVEV (reference sequence). The CDR3 DNA sequence: TGTGCCAGCAGTCAACTGGGGGATGAGCATTTCTTC. It encodes CASSQLGDEHFF.

Ten or more counts support this clonotype. This chain links TRBV27 with TRBJ2-1; 8 bases fit TRBD2. This CDR3 has 15 amino acids. The germline gives CDR1 MNHEY, CDR2 SMNVEV (reference sequence). Germline trimming cut 7 bases from V and 3 bases from J; bases unmatched to any gene: 8. CDR3 sequence reads: CASTTSGGFYNEQFF. CDR3 DNA: TGTGCCAGCACCACTAGCGGAGGTTTCTACAATGAGCAGTTCTTC.

The V call is TRBV7-2, the J call TRBJ2-7; 9 positions agree with TRBD1. The ends lost 4 bases at V and 5 bases at J; junction bases unmatched: 6. The CDR3 contains 14 residues. Germline V gene lookup returns CDR1 SGHTA and CDR2 FQGNSA. CDR3 region: CASSWGRTGDEQYF. Written as DNA, the CDR3 is TGTGCCAGCAGCTGGGGACGGACAGGGGACGAGCAGTACTTC.

This clonotype was recorded a few times. The chain couples TRBV29-1 to TRBJ2-5; D call uncertain. CDR1 SQVTM and CDR2 ANQGSEA come from the germline V gene. This CDR3 has 10 residues. Between the trimmed V and J ends, which lost 3 bases and 3 bases, there was a span of 2 bases. The CDR3 nucleotides are TGCAGCGTTGAGAAAGAGACCCAGTACTTC. This sequence encodes CSVEKETQYF.

This clonotype was picked up a small number of times. The rearrangement links TRBV25-1 to TRBJ2-6, with D tentatively TRBD1 or TRBD2 (6 bases each). The V end was cut by 5 bases, the J end by 4 bases, with 18 bases between. The CDR3 runs to 17 residues. Per the germline V gene, CDR1 is MGHDK and CDR2 is SYGVNS. The CDR3 nucleotides are TGTGCCAGCAGTTCCGGGGGCAGGGGTGACGGGGCCAACGTCCTGACTTTC. It yields the protein CASSSGGRGDGANVLTF.

The table lists this clonotype with a few counts. This chain joins TRBV6-1 and TRBJ1-2; D gene uncertain. The CDR3 length is 13 residues. Between the trimmed V and J ends, which lost 6 bases and 8 bases, there was a span of 16 bases. CDR1 is MNHNS, CDR2 SASEGT, per germline. CDR3 region: CASSAGALRGYTF. The CDR3 nucleotides read TGTGCCAGCAGCGCAGGAGCCCTAAGAGGCTACACCTTC.

Ten or more counts support this clonotype. This sequence joins TRBV5-4 and TRBJ1-2; TRBD1 matches 8 bases. Germline V gives CDR1 SGHNT, CDR2 YYREEE (reference sequence). The CDR3 covers 15 residues. The V segment lost 4 bases and the J segment 4 bases; nucleotides outside the gene matches: 9. The CDR3 loop reads CASSPGQGGVYGYTF. The CDR3 DNA reads TGTGCCAGCAGCCCCGGACAGGGAGGCGTCTATGGCTACACCTTC. The entire variable domain, with the rest obtained from reference TRBV5-4 and TRBJ1-2, is as follows: ETGVTQSPTHLIKTRGQQVTLRCSSQSGHNTVSWYQQALGQGPQFIFQYYREEENGRGNFPPRFSGLQFPNYSSELNVNALELDDSALYLCASSPGQGGVYGYTFGSGTRLTVV.

There are a few counts of this clonotype. The rearrangement uses TRBV4-3 and TRBJ2-7; 9 bases are a match to TRBD1. Germline V CDR1 and CDR2: LGHNA, YSLEER. V lost 1 base and J lost 4; bases outside the gene matches: 2. The CDR3 is 14 amino acids. The CDR3 sequence is CASSQGDRGYEQYF. As DNA, the CDR3 is TGCGCCAGCAGCCAAGGCGACAGGGGGTACGAGCAGTACTTC.

This chain links TRBV5-1 with TRBJ2-7, with 7 bases identical to TRBD2. The CDR3 contains 15 residues. CDR1 is SGHRS, CDR2 YFSETQ, per germline. The V segment lost 1 base and the J segment 6 bases; nucleotides outside the gene matches: 10. The CDR3 region has the DNA TGCGCCAGCAGCTTGTGGGCTAGCGGAGGCCCCGAGCAGTACTTC. The encoded protein is CASSLWASGGPEQYF.

This chain connects TRBV28 to TRBJ2-7, with TRBD2 identical over 7 bases. This CDR3 region has 15 residues. Per the germline V gene, CDR1 is MDHEN and CDR2 is SYDVKM. The ends lost 5 bases at V and 5 bases at J; junction bases unmatched: 12. CDR3 nucleotide sequence: TGTGCCAGCAGTCCTCGGGGCGGGGGTCGGAACGAGCAGTACTTC. Residues: CASSPRGGGRNEQYF.

This clonotype was observed at least ten times. The rearrangement uses TRBV5-1 and TRBJ2-1, with TRBD2 matching 10 bases. Germline CDR1 SGHRS, CDR2 YFSETQ. J was trimmed by 5 bases and V by 3 bases; bases with no gene match: 11. The CDR3 contains 17 residues. The CDR3 reads CASSWAPLAGTDNEQFF. DNA of the CDR3: TGCGCCAGCAGCTGGGCCCCACTAGCGGGGACGGACAATGAGCAGTTCTTC.

This clonotype appeared many times. The chain has TRBV7-2 and TRBJ2-1, with D maybe TRBD2 (5 bases). The CDR3 is made up of 15 amino acids. Trimming cost V 5 bases and J 5 bases, with 16 bases left between them. The V gene's germline CDR1 is SGHTA and CDR2 FQGNSA. As DNA, the CDR3 is TGTGCCAGCAGCCCCGTGGGGAGAAGGGACAATGAGCAGTTCTTC. Its translation: CASSPVGRRDNEQFF.

This clonotype was counted at least ten times. V usage is TRBV7-2 and J usage is TRBJ2-1; 7 nucleotides agree with TRBD2. The CDR3 sequence is 15 residues long. With 1 base clipped from V and 4 bases from J, the junction kept 4 bases outside the gene matches. Germline loops: CDR1 SGHTA, CDR2 FQGNSA. For the CDR3, the DNA is TGTGCCAGCAGCTTAGGGGGCGGGAGATACAATGAGCAGTTCTTC. Protein product: CASSLGGGRYNEQFF. The full variable domain, its missing parts supplied by reference TRBV7-2 and TRBJ2-1, is GAGVSQSPSNKVTEKGKDVELRCDPISGHTALYWYRQSLGQGLEFLIYFQGNSAPDKSGLPSDRFSAERTGGSVSTLTIQRTQQEDSAVYLCASSLGGGRYNEQFFGPGTRLTVL.

This clonotype appeared many times. The rearrangement joins TRBV30 to TRBJ1-2; D is perhaps TRBD1 (5 bases). CDR3 length equals 14 residues. Trimming left V 0 bases short and J 6 bases short, with 14 bases between. In germline, CDR1 is GTSNPN, CDR2 SVGIG (reference sequence). CDR3 sequence reads: CAWSVGAGIDGYTF. CDR3 in DNA: TGTGCCTGGAGTGTAGGGGCAGGGATCGATGGCTACACCTTC.

This clonotype has only a few counts. V and J are TRBV10-2 and TRBJ2-5; TRBD1 aligns across 8 bases. Germline V gene data show CDR1 as WSHSY and CDR2 as SAAADI. Unmatched junction bases numbered 7, after V lost 9 bases and J lost 4 bases. CDR3 length: 13 amino acids. CDR3 bases: TGCGCCAGTGTACAGGGGGTTGCAGAGACCCAGTACTTC. Its protein is CASVQGVAETQYF.

The chain is built from TRBV21-1 and TRBJ1-6; TRBD1 reflects the table's D call only, with no check against the DNA. TRBV21-1 is flagged as a pseudogene. CDR3 length: 15 amino acids. The chain's CDR3 is CASSKGTGLNSPLHF. The CDR3, as DNA: TGTGCCAGCAGCAAAGGAACAGGGCTTAATTCACCCCTCCACTTT.

In this sample, this clonotype turned up many times. This chain joins TRBV12-3 or TRBV12-4 and TRBJ2-3; TRBD2 matches at 8 bases. CDR3 length: 15 amino acids. V lost 4 bases and J lost 2; bases outside the gene matches: 5. The DNA for the CDR3 is TGTGCCAGCAGTTCCGCGGGAGGAATCACAGATACGCAGTATTTT. Its translation is CASSSAGGITDTQYF.

There are many counts of this clonotype. The chain combines TRBV27 with TRBJ1-1, with a tentative D call TRBD1 (5 bases). This CDR3 has 14 amino acids. The germline V and J ends were trimmed by 2 bases and 4 bases, with 11 bases remaining between them. Germline V CDR1 and CDR2: MNHEY, SMNVEV (reference sequence). The CDR3 DNA reads as TGTGCCAGCAGTTTAGAGGGACTTGGCACTGAAGCTTTCTTT. Its translation: CASSLEGLGTEAFF.

This clonotype was recorded many times. The V gene is TRBV5-1, the J gene TRBJ2-6, with a weak D call TRBD2 (5 bases). Trimming took 1 base from V and 0 from J, leaving 14 bases between them. The CDR3 sequence is 18 residues long. Per germline, CDR1 SGHRS and CDR2 YFSETQ. CDR3 in DNA: TGCGCCAGCAGCTTGTACCCAGCGGTTCTCTCTGGGGCCAACGTCCTGACTTTC. It specifies CASSLYPAVLSGANVLTF.

This clonotype was observed many times. The genes are TRBV5-5 and TRBJ1-3; D unresolved. Germline CDR1 reads SGHKS; CDR2 reads YYEKEE (reference sequence). Deletions cut 4 bases from V and 4 bases from J, with 12 bases between. The CDR3 consists of 14 residues. CDR3 sequence: CASSLQRAGNTIYF. The DNA of the CDR3 is TGTGCCAGCAGCCTCCAGAGGGCGGGAAACACCATATATTTT.

This clonotype occurred once. The chain uses TRBV11-2 and TRBJ1-1, with D maybe TRBD1 (6 bases). V lost 6 bases, J lost 8 bases, and 16 bases lay in between. The CDR3 has 13 residues. Germline assignment: CDR1 SGHAT and CDR2 FQNNGV. CDR3 coding DNA: TGTGCCAGCAGTCGTGACAGGCCCTCAGAAGCTTTCTTT. Translated, it gives CASSRDRPSEAFF.

Worth noting for this clonotype: With a much larger clone just one base away, this may be a read error. V and J are TRBV4-1 and TRBJ2-7; D is possibly TRBD1 (6 bases). The CDR3 is 16 amino acids. Per the germline V gene, CDR1 is MGHRA and CDR2 is YSYEKL. DNA of the CDR3: TGCGCCAGCAGCCAGGTTGACAGGCCTCCGACCTACGACCAGTACTTC. Its protein product is CASSQVDRPPTYDQYF.

The rearrangement links TRBV5-2 to TRBJ1-3; the DNA was not compared with TRBD1, the D call given in the table. TRBV5-2 is reported as a pseudogene. This CDR3 has 15 amino acids. The CDR3 spells CARGPGQLSGNTIYF. The CDR3, as DNA: TGTGCCAGGGGCCCAGGACAGCTCTCCGGAAACACCATATATTTT.

This clonotype has ten or more counts. The J gene is TRBJ2-1, the V gene TRBV7-8; 9 bases line up with TRBD2. J was trimmed by 5 bases and V by 4 bases; bases with no gene match: 6. The germline gives CDR1 SGHVS, CDR2 FQNEAQ. The CDR3 length is 15 residues. CDR3 residues: CASSSGLALNNEQFF. In nucleotides, the CDR3 is TGTGCCAGCAGCTCGGGACTAGCCCTGAACAATGAGCAGTTCTTC.

The chain couples TRBV7-2 to TRBJ1-2; no definite D call. With 2 bases removed from V and 7 bases from J, the gap between germline ends came to 17 bases. The CDR3 has 15 residues. The V gene's germline CDR1 is SGHTA and CDR2 FQGNSA. The DNA of the CDR3 is TGTGCCAGCAGCTTAAGTCCGGCCTCTGAGGGTGGCTACACCTTC. Translated: CASSLSPASEGGYTF. Full variable domain (missing parts from reference TRBV7-2 and TRBJ1-2): GAGVSQSPSNKVTEKGKDVELRCDPISGHTALYWYRQSLGQGLEFLIYFQGNSAPDKSGLPSDRFSAERTGGSVSTLTIQRTQQEDSAVYLCASSLSPASEGGYTFGSGTRLTVV.

In this sample, this clonotype turned up many times. The chain couples TRBV20-1 to TRBJ1-5; no definite D call. This CDR3 comprises 14 residues. Germline CDR1 is DFQATT and CDR2 is SNEGSKA (reference sequence). The V and J ends lost 0 bases and 10 bases respectively, with 16 bases between them. CDR3 coding DNA: TGCAGTGCTAGAGATAAGTGGAGTCTCGGACCCCAGCATTTT. This encodes CSARDKWSLGPQHF.

This clonotype was detected ten times or more. The chain combines TRBV24-1 with TRBJ2-5, with a possible D match to TRBD1 (5 bases). V was shortened by 7 bases and J by 4 bases, with 9 bases between the two germline ends. This CDR3 spans 12 amino acids. Germline values: CDR1 KGHDR, CDR2 SFDVKD. CDR3 in amino acids: CATSQGRETQYF. CDR3 bases: TGTGCCACCAGCCAGGGAAGAGAGACCCAGTACTTC.